The rows below give T cell receptor beta chains drawn from one sample of a study of technical replicates of blood from a few donors. Assay used: immunoSEQ multiplex PCR; TCRdb lists only in-frame clones, some missing. This sample carries 40,000 to 65,000 clones, 86% of them seen once, and the ten largest clones take more than 4.5%. Material for sequencing was PBMCs. These receptors were obtained from a human donor in good health. Some clones in this sample may be carry-over from other donors' samples. Both conserved end residues are part of each CDR3. Fields, in order: D gene, clone size, V gene, J gene, CDR3 DNA, CDR3 protein. D genes are given only for firm matches. Some rows mark clone size as missing; the rest say once, few, many or name a class of expanded clone.

TRBD2,-,TRBV4-2,TRBJ2-2,TGTGCCAGCAGCCAAGACAAGCAGCGGGGGAACACCGGGGAGCTGTTTTTT,CASSQDKQRGNTGELFF
TRBD2,few,TRBV2,TRBJ2-1,TGTGCCAGCAGGCTAGCGGGGGGGCACGAGAATGAGCAGTTCTTC,CASRLAGGHENEQFF
-,-,TRBV25-1,TRBJ1-2,TGTGCCAGCAGCCTACGTCTGGGGGGGGTTGACTATGGCTACACCTTC,CASSLRLGGVDYGYTF
-,few,TRBV7-3,TRBJ2-3,TGTGCCAGCAGCTTAAGCCCACTCCCTGGTGATACGCAGTATTTT,CASSLSPLPGDTQYF
TRBD1,-,TRBV10-3,TRBJ2-7,TGTGCCATCAGGGGGACAGGGCACTACGAGCAGTACTTC,CAIRGTGHYEQYF
-,-,TRBV15,TRBJ1-2,TGTGCCACCAGCAGAGAAGGCGGGGGAGGCTACACCTTC,CATSREGGGGYTF
TRBD1,once,TRBV7-9,TRBJ2-7,TGTGCCAGCAGCTTAGCGTACAGGGGAACCTACGAGCAGTACTTC,CASSLAYRGTYEQYF
-,-,TRBV27,TRBJ2-1,TGTGCCAGCAGATATAGCCTCTACAATGAGCAGTTCTTC,CASRYSLYNEQFF
-,-,TRBV15,TRBJ1-2,TGTGCCACCAGCAGAGACAGGGGAGACTATGGCTACACCTTC,CATSRDRGDYGYTF
-,-,TRBV15,TRBJ1-6,TGTGCCACCAGCAGAGGGGGAGCGGGAAATTCACCCCTCCACTTT,CATSRGGAGNSPLHF
-,-,TRBV4-3,TRBJ1-2,TGCGCCAGCAGCCAAGATCGCGGGGCTAACTATGGCTACACCTTC,CASSQDRGANYGYTF
TRBD2,-,TRBV4-2,TRBJ2-1,TGTGCCAGCAGCCAAGGCCCTAGCGGGAGCAATGAGCAGTTCTTC,CASSQGPSGSNEQFF
-,-,TRBV2,TRBJ1-4,TGTGCCAGCACCCTCGGGGGGCTACTTGAAAAACTGTTTTTT,CASTLGGLLEKLFF
TRBD1,-,TRBV18,TRBJ1-3,TGTGCCAGCTCACCCGGGACAGGAACTGGAAACACCATATATTTT,CASSPGTGTGNTIYF
-,-,TRBV6-1,TRBJ2-7,TGTGCCAGCACTGTTGACCGGGGGGAGCAGTACTTC,CASTVDRGEQYF
-,-,TRBV2,TRBJ2-7,TGTGCCAGCGGGGGGAGGAGCTCCTACGAGCAGTACTTC,CASGGRSSYEQYF
-,-,TRBV5-4,TRBJ1-6,TGTGCCAGCAGCAGATTGGGAGGGAGCTCCTATAATTCACCCCTCCACTTT,CASSRLGGSSYNSPLHF
-,-,TRBV19,TRBJ1-1,TGTGCCAGTAGTATAGATCGGAGGGTTTATTTCGAAGCTTTCTTT,CASSIDRRVYFEAFF
-,once,TRBV7-9,TRBJ2-7,TGTGCCAGCAGCTCATTGAGGAGGTACGAGCAGTACTTC,CASSSLRRYEQYF
-,-,TRBV29-1,TRBJ1-2,TGCAGCGTTGCTTGGGGCCAGGGTGGCTACACCTTC,CSVAWGQGGYTF
TRBD1,-,TRBV5-1,TRBJ2-2,TGCGCCAGCAGCTTGCGGACAGGGGTGTCGACCGGGGAGCTGTTTTTT,CASSLRTGVSTGELFF
TRBD1,few,TRBV6-5,TRBJ1-1,TGTGCCAGCAGGCCCCCCGACAGGGCTAACACTGAAGCTTTCTTT,CASRPPDRANTEAFF
-,-,TRBV15,TRBJ1-2,TGTGCCACCAGCAGAGATTTAGCAGCTAACTATGGCTACACCTTC,CATSRDLAANYGYTF
-,once,TRBV28,TRBJ2-7,TGTGCCAGCAGTTTCGTTAAAGGAGCAACCTACGAGCAGTACTTC,CASSFVKGATYEQYF
TRBD2,-,TRBV5-1,TRBJ2-1,TGCGCCAGCAGGCGGGGGCTAGCGGGGGGGCCCGGGTTCTTC,CASRRGLAGGPGFF
-,-,TRBV6-5,TRBJ1-2,TGTGCCAGCAGACCACCCTGGGGGGGAAACTATGGCTACACCTTC,CASRPPWGGNYGYTF
-,-,TRBV7-8,TRBJ1-2,TGTGCCAGCAGCTTAGCCAGGAAAGGAGGCTACACCTTC,CASSLARKGGYTF
-,-,TRBV2,TRBJ2-5,TGTGCCAGCAGAATGGACAGTCAAGAGACCCAGTACTTC,CASRMDSQETQYF
-,-,TRBV21-1,TRBJ2-1,TGTGCCAGCCAGGGGGGCGAACTAGCGGACTACAATGAGCAGTTCTTC,CASQGGELADYNEQFF
-,few,TRBV4-3,TRBJ1-2,TGCGCCAGCAGCCAAGGTTCTTGGGACACCCATGGCTACACCTTC,CASSQGSWDTHGYTF
TRBD1,-,TRBV7-2,TRBJ1-2,TGTGCCAGCAGCCTAGTAGGGACAGGGGTTTGGTATGGCTACACCTTC,CASSLVGTGVWYGYTF
TRBD1,-,TRBV4-2,TRBJ1-2,TGTGCCAGCAGCCAATCCAACAGCGGGACAGGGAATGGCTACACCTTC,CASSQSNSGTGNGYTF
-,-,TRBV4-3,TRBJ2-7,TGCGCCAGCAGCCAAGATCCGGACAGAGACTACGAGCAGTACTTC,CASSQDPDRDYEQYF
-,-,TRBV6-5,TRBJ1-2,TGTGCCAGCAGTTACTCAGGAGGGCGCTATGGCTACACCTTC,CASSYSGGRYGYTF
-,once,TRBV10-3,TRBJ1-2,TGTGCCACCGGTGGGGGACTTCCGGCCTATGGCTACACCTTC,CATGGGLPAYGYTF
-,-,TRBV7-9,TRBJ1-2,TGTGCCAGCAGCCCAGGGGCAGGGAACTATGGCTACACCTTC,CASSPGAGNYGYTF
-,-,TRBV7-9,TRBJ2-5,TGTGCCAGCAGCTTTAACGGAGAGACCCAGTACTTC,CASSFNGETQYF
TRBD1,few,TRBV7-2,TRBJ1-6,TGTGCCAGCAGCAATACCGGGACAGGAGTTTTTTCACCCCTCCACTTT,CASSNTGTGVFSPLHF
-,-,TRBV2,TRBJ2-2,TGTGCCAGCAGTATCCTCCCAGGGAACACCGGGGAGCTGTTTTTT,CASSILPGNTGELFF
-,-,TRBV11-1,TRBJ2-1,TGTGCCAGCAGCTTAGGCGCAGGGCCAAACTACAATGAGCAGTTCTTC,CASSLGAGPNYNEQFF
-,once,TRBV11-2,TRBJ1-1,TGTGCCAGCAGCTTAGGTAGTGGGAACACTGAAGCTTTCTTT,CASSLGSGNTEAFF
-,-,TRBV4-3,TRBJ2-2,TGCGCCAGCAGCCGGGACTTCAGATCGCGCACCGGGGAGCTGTTTTTT,CASSRDFRSRTGELFF
TRBD1,-,TRBV7-2,TRBJ2-2,TGTGCCAGCAGCACGGGACAGGGAGGGACCGGGGAGCTGTTTTTT,CASSTGQGGTGELFF
TRBD1,-,TRBV7-9,TRBJ2-4,TGTGCCAGCAGTTGGCAGGGGGAAGGAAACATTCAGTACTTC,CASSWQGEGNIQYF
TRBD2,-,TRBV5-1,TRBJ2-4,TGCGCCAGCAGCTTGGGGACTAGCGGGGGGGCCAAAAACATTCAGTACTTC,CASSLGTSGGAKNIQYF
TRBD2,few,TRBV7-2,TRBJ2-7,TGTGCCAGCAGCTTAGTCGGAACGGGAGGGCATGAGCAGTACTTC,CASSLVGTGGHEQYF
TRBD1,few,TRBV7-2,TRBJ2-7,TGTGCCAGCAGCTTAGAGACAGGGAGCTCCTACGAGCAGTACTTC,CASSLETGSSYEQYF
-,-,TRBV6-6,TRBJ2-3,TGTGCCAGCAGTTACGGGGGGAACACAGATACGCAGTATTTT,CASSYGGNTDTQYF
-,-,TRBV7-8,TRBJ2-7,TGTGCCAGCAGCCCTCTTGCGGGTGGCAAGCAGTACTTC,CASSPLAGGKQYF
TRBD1,-,TRBV5-1,TRBJ2-7,TGCGCCAGCAGCTCGGGACAGGCCAACGAGCAGTACTTC,CASSSGQANEQYF
-,once,TRBV14,TRBJ2-7,TGTGCCAGCAGCCAAGCCGGGAGACGTCCGAGCTCCTACGAGCAGTACTTC,CASSQAGRRPSSYEQYF
-,-,TRBV15,TRBJ2-3,TGTGCCACCAGCCGAGAGAGGGAGCGCACAGATACGCAGTATTTT,CATSRERERTDTQYF
TRBD1,-,TRBV30,TRBJ1-6,TGTGCCTGGAGTGGACAGGGGCGTTCCCCCCTCCACTTT,CAWSGQGRSPLHF
-,-,TRBV29-1,TRBJ1-4,TGCAGCGTTTTGGACAGCCTTAATGAAAAACTGTTTTTT,CSVLDSLNEKLFF